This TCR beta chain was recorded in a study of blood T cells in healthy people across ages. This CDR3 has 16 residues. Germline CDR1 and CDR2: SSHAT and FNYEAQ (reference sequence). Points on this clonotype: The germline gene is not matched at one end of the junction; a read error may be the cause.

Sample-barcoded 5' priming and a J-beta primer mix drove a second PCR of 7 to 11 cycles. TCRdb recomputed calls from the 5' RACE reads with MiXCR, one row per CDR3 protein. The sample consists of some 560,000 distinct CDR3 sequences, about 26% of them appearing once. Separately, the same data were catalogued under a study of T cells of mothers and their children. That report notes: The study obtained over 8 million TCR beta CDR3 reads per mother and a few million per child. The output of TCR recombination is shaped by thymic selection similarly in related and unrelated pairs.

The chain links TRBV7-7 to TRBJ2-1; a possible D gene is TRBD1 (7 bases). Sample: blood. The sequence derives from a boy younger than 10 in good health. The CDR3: CASSLRGTDPYNEQFF. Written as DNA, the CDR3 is TGTGCTAGCAGCTTACGGGGGACAGACCCTTACAATGAGCAGTTCTTC.